The 9 T cell receptor beta chains listed next were all sequenced from one sample in a study of blood T cell repertoires in COVID-19. Measured with immunoSEQ multiplex PCR; TCRdb has only the in-frame clones, and not every one. The table has around 20,000 clones, 91% seen once. Specimen: peripheral blood. The receptors shown here come from a human donor in a cohort sampled during active COVID-19.

CDR3 sequence reads: CASSHRLLIQYF. The CDR3 nucleotides read TGTGCCAGCAGCCATCGACTGTTAATCCAGTACTTC. The chain employs TRBV3-1 (or the pseudogene TRBV3-2) and TRBJ2-5; no definite D call. Germline assignment: CDR1 LGHDT and CDR2 YNNKEL (reference sequence). This CDR3 contains 12 residues. V was shortened by 3 bases and J by 10 bases, with 12 bases between the two germline ends.

This clone was recorded only once. J is TRBJ1-1 and V is TRBV3-1 (or the pseudogene TRBV3-2); D not resolved. The V gene lost 0 bases and the J gene lost 1 base, with 12 bases spanning the gap. The germline CDR1 and CDR2 sequences are LGHDT and YNNKEL (reference sequence). The CDR3 is 16 amino acids. CDR3 bases: TGTGCCAGCAGCCAAGATGGGAGGATGGGGAACACTGAAGCTTTCTTT. The encoded protein is CASSQDGRMGNTEAFF.

V is TRBV19 and J is TRBJ1-2; D unresolved. The CDR3 length is 14 residues. Germline assignment: CDR1 LNHDA and CDR2 SQIVND (reference sequence). Trimming stripped 7 bases from V and 0 bases from J, with 12 bases between. The CDR3 region has the DNA TGTGCCAGTACCATAGCAAGATCTAACTATGGCTACACCTTC. It encodes CASTIARSNYGYTF.

The chain couples TRBV9 to TRBJ2-1; 10 nucleotides agree with TRBD2. The length of the CDR3 is 16 residues. V gave up 4 bases and J gave up 4 bases; unmatched junction bases: 8. Looked up from germline, CDR1 is SGDLS and CDR2 is YYNGEE. The CDR3 DNA reads as TGTGCCAGCAGCCCAGGAGGACTAGCGGATTACAATGAGCAGTTCTTC. It translates to CASSPGGLADYNEQFF.

The chain is built from TRBV11-3 and TRBJ1-2, with D unclear. The CDR3 spans 13 residues. CDR1 SGHNT and CDR2 YENEEA come from the germline V gene. The germline V and J ends were trimmed by 5 bases and 4 bases, with 11 bases remaining between them. CDR3 DNA: TGTGCCAGCAGCCCCTACCGGGGCTATGGCTACACCTTC. Translated, it gives CASSPYRGYGYTF.

CDR3 DNA: TGTGCCTGGAATGGACAGGGACGATTCTACGAGCAGTACTTC. Translated: CAWNGQGRFYEQYF. J is TRBJ2-7 and V is TRBV30, with 8 bases lining up with TRBD1. Germline CDR1 reads GTSNPN; CDR2 reads SVGIG (reference sequence). The CDR3 consists of 14 residues. V was pared by 4 bases and J by 3 bases, with 8 bases of the junction left unmatched.

The chain couples TRBV30 to TRBJ1-1; D call uncertain. Germline V CDR1 and CDR2: GTSNPN, SVGIG (reference sequence). Trimming took 0 bases from V and 2 from J, leaving 10 bases between them. The length of the CDR3 is 14 residues. As DNA, the CDR3 is TGTGCCTGGAGTGTCCCCGACTTAAACACTGAAGCTTTCTTT. Its translation is CAWSVPDLNTEAFF.

The chain recombines TRBV14 with TRBJ2-3; 9 positions agree with TRBD1. The V gene end was trimmed by 3 bases and the J gene end by 1 base; junction bases not matched to a gene: 2. Germline lookup yields CDR1 SGHDN and CDR2 FVKESK. This CDR3 is 15 amino acids long. CDR3 sequence: CASSQGDRGTDTQYF. CDR3 bases: TGTGCCAGCAGCCAGGGGGACAGGGGCACAGATACGCAGTATTTT.

The rearrangement joins TRBV11-3 to TRBJ2-5; no clear D. Deletions cut 2 bases from V and 7 bases from J, with 17 bases between. The CDR3 totals 15 residues. Germline-derived CDR1 and CDR2 are SGHNT and YENEEA. Written as DNA, the CDR3 is TGTGCCAGCAGCTTATTGCCCATTCCCCGCGCGACCCAGTACTTC. This codes for CASSLLPIPRATQYF.